The rows below give T cell receptor beta chains drawn from one sample of a study of identical twins' blood T cells. TCRdb re-analysed the 5' RACE reads in MiXCR, keeping a single row per CDR3 protein. The sample comprises around 380,000 distinct CDR3 sequences, about 28% of which are singletons, and 6.1% rests with the top ten. The sample consisted of PBMCs. The receptor source for this set is a woman aged 18-49 years in good health. Both conserved end residues are part of each CDR3. Each record gives: V gene, D gene, clone size, J gene, CDR3 protein, CDR3 DNA. The D gene is left open where the match is weak. The size field is filled for only some rows; it gives once, few, many or a size class.

V gene: TRBV20-1; D gene: TRBD2; clone size: few; J gene: TRBJ2-5; CDR3 protein: CSARGLASGQETQYF; CDR3 DNA: TGCAGTGCTAGGGGGTTGGCTAGCGGACAAGAGACCCAGTACTTC
V gene: TRBV12-3/TRBV12-4; D gene: NA; clone size: few; J gene: TRBJ2-2; CDR3 protein: CATRPGTPQLINTGELFF; CDR3 DNA: TGTGCCACCCGTCCCGGGACTCCTCAACTCATCAACACCGGGGAGCTGTTTTTT
V gene: TRBV20-1; D gene: NA; clone size: few; J gene: TRBJ1-1; CDR3 protein: CSASNPQGITEAFF; CDR3 DNA: TGTAGTGCTAGCAACCCTCAGGGGATCACTGAAGCTTTCTTT
V gene: TRBV20-1; D gene: TRBD1; clone size: NA; J gene: TRBJ2-7; CDR3 protein: CSAPLGTGNYEQYF; CDR3 DNA: TGCAGTGCTCCGTTAGGGACAGGAAACTACGAGCAGTACTTC
V gene: TRBV5-1; D gene: NA; clone size: NA; J gene: TRBJ2-1; CDR3 protein: CASSLEPGKASYNEQFF; CDR3 DNA: TGCGCCAGCAGCTTGGAGCCAGGCAAGGCCTCCTACAATGAGCAGTTCTTC
V gene: TRBV6-1; D gene: NA; clone size: few; J gene: TRBJ1-3; CDR3 protein: CASSESEGRASGNTIYF; CDR3 DNA: TGTGCCAGCAGTGAAAGTGAGGGGAGAGCCTCTGGAAACACCATATATTTT
V gene: TRBV3-1; D gene: NA; clone size: once; J gene: TRBJ2-1; CDR3 protein: CASSPRSYNEQFF; CDR3 DNA: TGTGCCAGCAGCCCCCGCTCCTACAATGAGCAGTTCTTC
V gene: TRBV5-1; D gene: TRBD1; clone size: few; J gene: TRBJ1-6; CDR3 protein: CASSLISGGNSPLHF; CDR3 DNA: TGCGCCAGCAGCTTGATTTCAGGGGGCAATTCACCCCTCCACTTT
V gene: TRBV5-8; D gene: NA; clone size: NA; J gene: TRBJ2-7; CDR3 protein: CASSAGQSTSSYEQYF; CDR3 DNA: TGTGCCAGCAGCGCGGGACAGTCTACTAGCTCCTACGAGCAGTACTTC
V gene: TRBV10-3; D gene: NA; clone size: NA; J gene: TRBJ2-1; CDR3 protein: CATEVTNEQFF; CDR3 DNA: TGTGCCACCGAGGTAACTAATGAGCAGTTCTTC
V gene: TRBV20-1; D gene: NA; clone size: NA; J gene: TRBJ1-1; CDR3 protein: CSARPFLGEAFF; CDR3 DNA: TGCAGTGCTCGGCCTTTTTTAGGGGAGGCTTTCTTT
V gene: TRBV19; D gene: TRBD1; clone size: NA; J gene: TRBJ1-2; CDR3 protein: CAIDTGTVYGYTF; CDR3 DNA: TGTGCCATTGACACCGGGACAGTCTATGGCTACACCTTC
V gene: TRBV29-1; D gene: NA; clone size: many; J gene: TRBJ1-1; CDR3 protein: CSVNPRDKAFF; CDR3 DNA: TGCAGCGTTAACCCCCGGGACAAAGCTTTCTTT
V gene: TRBV21-1; D gene: NA; clone size: few; J gene: TRBJ1-2; CDR3 protein: CASSKPQGQGSPNYGYTF; CDR3 DNA: TGTGCCAGCAGCAAACCTCAGGGACAGGGAAGTCCTAACTATGGCTACACCTTC
V gene: TRBV9; D gene: NA; clone size: many; J gene: TRBJ1-5; CDR3 protein: CASSAALGDQPQHF; CDR3 DNA: TGTGCCAGCAGCGCCGCATTAGGGGACCAGCCCCAGCATTTT